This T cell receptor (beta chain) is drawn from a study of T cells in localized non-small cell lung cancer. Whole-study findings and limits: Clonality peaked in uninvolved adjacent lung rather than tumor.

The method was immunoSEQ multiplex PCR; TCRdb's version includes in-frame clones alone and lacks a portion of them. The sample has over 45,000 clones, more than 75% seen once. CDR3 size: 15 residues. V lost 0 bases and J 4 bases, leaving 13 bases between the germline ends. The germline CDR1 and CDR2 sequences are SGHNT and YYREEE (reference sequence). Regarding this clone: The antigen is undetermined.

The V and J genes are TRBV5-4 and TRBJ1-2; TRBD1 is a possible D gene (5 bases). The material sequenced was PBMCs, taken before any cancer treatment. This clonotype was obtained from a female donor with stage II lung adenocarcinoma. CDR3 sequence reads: CASSLGQLKLYGYTF. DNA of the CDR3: TGTGCCAGCAGCTTGGGACAGCTCAAACTCTATGGCTACACCTTC.